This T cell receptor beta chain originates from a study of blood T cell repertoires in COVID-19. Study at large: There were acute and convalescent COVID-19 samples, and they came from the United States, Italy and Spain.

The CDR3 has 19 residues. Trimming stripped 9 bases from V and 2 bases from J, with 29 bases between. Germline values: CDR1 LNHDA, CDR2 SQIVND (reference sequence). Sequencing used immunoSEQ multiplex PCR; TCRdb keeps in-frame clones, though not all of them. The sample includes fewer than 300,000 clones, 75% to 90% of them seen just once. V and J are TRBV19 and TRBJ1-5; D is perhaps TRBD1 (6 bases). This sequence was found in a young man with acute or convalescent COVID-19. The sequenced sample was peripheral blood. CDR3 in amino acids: CASDGTGSVNWIGNQPQHF. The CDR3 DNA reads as TGTGCCAGCGACGGAACAGGGAGCGTTAATTGGATAGGCAATCAGCCCCAGCATTTT.